The clone carrying this TCR beta chain was seen more than once but under ten times. The antigen is undetermined. This specimen comes from a study of T cells after yellow fever vaccination. Study results and limitations: Abundant clonotypes (contaminants from the bulk population) could be present in FACS-sorted repertoires.

CDR1 SGHTA and CDR2 FQGNSA come from the germline V gene. The CDR3 extends over 17 amino acids. Losses at the gene ends were 5 bases for V and 4 bases for J; bases not matched to a gene: 12. TCRdb recomputed calls from the 5' RACE reads with MiXCR, one row per CDR3 protein. The sample contains a few hundred thousand distinct CDR3 sequences, around 6.5% of which appear only once. This receptor was obtained from a man between 25 and 39 years old who received the YFV17D yellow fever vaccine. The source material was PBMCs, sampled 5 days after the yellow fever booster vaccination. The chain recombines TRBV7-2 with TRBJ2-7; the match to TRBD2 covers 12 bases. The CDR3 is CASSRLGSTSGRYEQYF. The CDR3 DNA reads as TGTGCCAGCAGCCGGTTGGGCTCGACTAGCGGGAGATACGAGCAGTACTTC.